This TCR beta chain was identified in a study of response to subunit inactivated influenza vaccine. Study-level points and caveats: With each seasonal influenza vaccination, the authors suggested, few new T cells are recruited.

This clonotype was seen a few times. Its matching antigen is unknown. With 4 bases clipped from V and 0 bases from J, the junction kept 15 bases outside the gene matches. Germline V gene data show CDR1 as LGHNA and CDR2 as YSLEER. This CDR3 has 19 residues. TCRdb reprocessed the RT-PCR reads via MiXCR and lists one record per CDR3 protein. The sample yields about 500,000 distinct CDR3 sequences, 15% to 20% seen once. This clonotype was obtained from a man in his fifties or sixties who received an inactivated influenza vaccine. This sample comprised CD4+ T cells sorted from PBMCs, obtained around 25 months after vaccination. The V call is TRBV4-3, the J call TRBJ2-4, with 7 bases fitting TRBD1. The CDR3: CASSPGQELIKIAKNIQYF. In DNA, the CDR3 is TGCGCCAGCAGCCCCGGACAGGAACTTATAAAAATAGCCAAAAACATTCAGTACTTC.